This T cell receptor beta chain was observed in a study of PD-L1 blockade in urothelial cancer. For this clone: This sample also contains other DNA sequences that code for the same CDR3.

The V gene's germline CDR1 is SNHLY and CDR2 FYNNEI. The CDR3 spans 16 residues. V shed 3 bases, J shed 4 bases, and the junction held 4 bases outside the gene matches. The repertoire was sequenced with immunoSEQ multiplex PCR; TCRdb's copy has only in-frame clones and lacks some. The data contain 60,000 to 75,000 clones, less than 90% of them singletons. Regarding time point: pretreatment peripheral blood. Between 1 and 8 samples, pretreatment and on-treatment, were given by each patient. The sequencing used PBMCs, collected around atezolizumab (anti-PD-L1) treatment. This TCR came from a woman in her seventies with urothelial cancer. The gene calls are TRBV2 and TRBJ2-2, with 11 bases fitting TRBD2. CDR3 nucleotide sequence: TGTGCCAGCAGTGAGGCCGGACTAGCGGGCACCGGGGAGCTGTTTTTT. It specifies CASSEAGLAGTGELFF.